Many counts were recorded for the clone carrying this TCR beta chain. Its antigen is not known. Unique molecular identifiers were incorporated into the prepared TCRbeta library. From the PCR reads, TCRdb called clonotypes with MiXCR, one entry per CDR3 protein. The table shows 250,000 to 300,000 distinct CDR3 sequences, with roughly 7.8% occurring only once. The V gene lost 0 bases and the J gene lost 4 bases, with 10 bases spanning the gap. The CDR3 length is 15 residues. These data belong to a study of T-cell reconstitution after alpha-beta-depleted transplantation in children. Notes on the study in general: Once a year had passed after transplant, T-cell counts and diversity came mostly from newly produced T cells. Expanded clones from the graft, numbering several hundred, reportedly supplied alpha-beta T cells about two months after transplant. Where some patients showed high TCRbeta diversity at day 60, it came from recipient T cells and thymic progenitors that had survived.

The source of this sequence is a female patient aged 2-9 years who had a stem cell transplant for Fanconi anemia, so the T cells may come from the graft donor. The chain couples TRBV12-3 or TRBV12-4 to TRBJ1-5; tentative D call: TRBD1 (6 bases). This specimen consisted of peripheral blood, obtained 360 days after TCRalphabeta/CD19-depleted stem cell transplant. The CDR3, as DNA: TGTGCCAGCAGTTTAGCGGACAGCTGGAATCAGCCCCAGCATTTT. Protein: CASSLADSWNQPQHF.